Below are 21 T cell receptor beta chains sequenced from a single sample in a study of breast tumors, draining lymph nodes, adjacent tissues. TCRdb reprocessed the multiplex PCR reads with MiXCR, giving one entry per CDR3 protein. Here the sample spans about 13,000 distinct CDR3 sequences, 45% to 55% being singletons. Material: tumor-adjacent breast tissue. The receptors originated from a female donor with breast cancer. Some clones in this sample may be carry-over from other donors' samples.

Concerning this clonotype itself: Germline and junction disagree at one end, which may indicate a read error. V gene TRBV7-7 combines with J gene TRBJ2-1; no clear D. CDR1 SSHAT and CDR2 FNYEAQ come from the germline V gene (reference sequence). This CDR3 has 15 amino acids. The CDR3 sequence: CASSLEVLSYNEQFF. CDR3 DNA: TGTGCTAGCAGCTTAGAAGTACTTTCCTACAATGAGCAGTTCTTC.

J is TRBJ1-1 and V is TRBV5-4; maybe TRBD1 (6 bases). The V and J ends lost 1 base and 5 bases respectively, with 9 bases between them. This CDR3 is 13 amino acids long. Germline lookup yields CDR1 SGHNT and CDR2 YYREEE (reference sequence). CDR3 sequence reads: CASSLQGMTEAFF. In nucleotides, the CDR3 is TGTGCCAGCAGCTTGCAGGGGATGACTGAAGCTTTCTTT.

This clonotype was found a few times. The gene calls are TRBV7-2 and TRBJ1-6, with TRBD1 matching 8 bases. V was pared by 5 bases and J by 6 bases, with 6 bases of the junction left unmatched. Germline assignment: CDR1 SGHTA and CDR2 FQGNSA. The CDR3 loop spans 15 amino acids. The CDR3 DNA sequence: TGTGCCAGCAGCCCACAGGGGGTAGGTAATTCACCCCTCCACTTT. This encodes CASSPQGVGNSPLHF.

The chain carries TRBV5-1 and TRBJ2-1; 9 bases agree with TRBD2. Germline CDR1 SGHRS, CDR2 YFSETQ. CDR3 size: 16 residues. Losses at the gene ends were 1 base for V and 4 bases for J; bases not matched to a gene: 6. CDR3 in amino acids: CASSLSLRGGYNEQFF. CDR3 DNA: TGCGCCAGCAGCTTGTCTCTGCGGGGGGGGTACAATGAGCAGTTCTTC.

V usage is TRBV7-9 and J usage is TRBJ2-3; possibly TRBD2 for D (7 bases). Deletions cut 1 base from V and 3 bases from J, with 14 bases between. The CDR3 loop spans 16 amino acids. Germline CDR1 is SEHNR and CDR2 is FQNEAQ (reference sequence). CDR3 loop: CASSLVGGAGTDTQYF. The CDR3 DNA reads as TGTGCCAGCAGCTTAGTAGGGGGGGCTGGAACAGATACGCAGTATTTT.

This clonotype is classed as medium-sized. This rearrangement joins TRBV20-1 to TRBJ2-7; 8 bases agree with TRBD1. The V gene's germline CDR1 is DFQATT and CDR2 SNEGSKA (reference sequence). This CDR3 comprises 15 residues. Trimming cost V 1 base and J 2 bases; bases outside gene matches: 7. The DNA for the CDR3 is TGCAGTGCTAGAGGGGCAGGGGGCCTAACCTACGAGCAGTACTTC. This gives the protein CSARGAGGLTYEQYF.

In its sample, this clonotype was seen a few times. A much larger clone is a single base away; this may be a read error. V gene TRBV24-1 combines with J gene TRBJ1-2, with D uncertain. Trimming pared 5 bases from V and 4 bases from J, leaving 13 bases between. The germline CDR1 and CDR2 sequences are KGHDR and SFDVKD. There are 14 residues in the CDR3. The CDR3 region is CATSGPTGPYGYTF. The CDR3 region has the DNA TGTGCCACCAGTGGACCTACCGGCCCCTATGGCTACACCTTC.

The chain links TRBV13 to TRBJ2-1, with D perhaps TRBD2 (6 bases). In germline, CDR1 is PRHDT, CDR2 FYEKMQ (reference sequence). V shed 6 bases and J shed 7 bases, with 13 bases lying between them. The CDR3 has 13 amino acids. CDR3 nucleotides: TGTGCCAGCAGGTGGGGAGGTTCTAATGAGCAGTTCTTC. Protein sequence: CASRWGGSNEQFF.

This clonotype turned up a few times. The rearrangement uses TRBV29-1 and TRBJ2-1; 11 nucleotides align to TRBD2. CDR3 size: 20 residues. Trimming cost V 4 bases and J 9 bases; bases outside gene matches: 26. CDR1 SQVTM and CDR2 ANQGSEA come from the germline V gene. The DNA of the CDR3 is TGCAGCGTTGGAGGACAGGGATTAGCGGGAGGGCCCTCCCGCAACGGTGAGCAGTTCTTC. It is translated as CSVGGQGLAGGPSRNGEQFF.

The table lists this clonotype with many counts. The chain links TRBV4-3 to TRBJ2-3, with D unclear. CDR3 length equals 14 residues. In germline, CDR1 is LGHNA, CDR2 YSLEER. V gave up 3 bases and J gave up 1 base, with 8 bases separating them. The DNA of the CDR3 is TGCGCCAGCAGCCACGCCCCAGGCACAGATACGCAGTATTTT. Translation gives CASSHAPGTDTQYF.

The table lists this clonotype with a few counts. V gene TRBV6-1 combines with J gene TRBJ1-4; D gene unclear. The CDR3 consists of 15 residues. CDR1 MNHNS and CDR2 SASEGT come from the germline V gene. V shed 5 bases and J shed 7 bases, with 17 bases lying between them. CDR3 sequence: CASSLTPRESEKLFF. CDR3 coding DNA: TGTGCCAGCAGTTTAACGCCCCGAGAGAGTGAAAAACTGTTTTTT.

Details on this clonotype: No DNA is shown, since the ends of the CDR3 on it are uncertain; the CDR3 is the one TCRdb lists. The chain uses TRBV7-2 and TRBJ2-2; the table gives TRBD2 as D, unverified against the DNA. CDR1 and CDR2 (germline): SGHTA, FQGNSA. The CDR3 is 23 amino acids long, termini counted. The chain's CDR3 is CASSLPGLAGRQYFGPGTGELFF.

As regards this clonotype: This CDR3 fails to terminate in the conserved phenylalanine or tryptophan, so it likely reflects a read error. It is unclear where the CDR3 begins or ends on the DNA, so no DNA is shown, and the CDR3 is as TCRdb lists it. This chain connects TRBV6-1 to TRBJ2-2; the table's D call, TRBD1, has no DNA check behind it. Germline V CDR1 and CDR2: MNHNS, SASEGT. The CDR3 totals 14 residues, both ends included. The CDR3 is CANSDRGTVGELFS.

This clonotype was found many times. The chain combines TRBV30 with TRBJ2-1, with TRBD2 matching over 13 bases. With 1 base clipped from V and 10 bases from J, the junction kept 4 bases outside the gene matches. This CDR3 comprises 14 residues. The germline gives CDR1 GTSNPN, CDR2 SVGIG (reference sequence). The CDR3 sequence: CAWSELAGGYEQFF. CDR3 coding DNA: TGTGCCTGGAGTGAACTAGCGGGAGGGTACGAGCAGTTCTTC.

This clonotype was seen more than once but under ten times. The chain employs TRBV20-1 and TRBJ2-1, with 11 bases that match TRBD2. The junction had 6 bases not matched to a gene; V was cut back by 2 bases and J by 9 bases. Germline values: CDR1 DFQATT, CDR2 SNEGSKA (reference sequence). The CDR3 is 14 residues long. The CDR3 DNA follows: TGCAGTGCTAGACTGACTAGCGGGGAAAGTGAGCAGTTCTTC. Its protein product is CSARLTSGESEQFF.

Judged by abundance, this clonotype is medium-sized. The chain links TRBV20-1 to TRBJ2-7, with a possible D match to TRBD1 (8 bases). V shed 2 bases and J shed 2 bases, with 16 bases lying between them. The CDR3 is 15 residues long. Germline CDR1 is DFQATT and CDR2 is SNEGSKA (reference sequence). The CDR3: CSARSDRGLTYEQYF. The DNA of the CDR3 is TGCAGTGCTAGATCCGACAGGGGACTAACCTACGAGCAGTACTTC.

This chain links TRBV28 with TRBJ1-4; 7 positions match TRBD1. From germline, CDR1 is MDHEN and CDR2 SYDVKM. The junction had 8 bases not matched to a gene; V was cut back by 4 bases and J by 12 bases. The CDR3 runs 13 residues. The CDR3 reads CASSSTRDRELFF. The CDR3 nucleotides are TGTGCCAGCAGTTCCACCCGGGACAGAGAACTGTTTTTT.

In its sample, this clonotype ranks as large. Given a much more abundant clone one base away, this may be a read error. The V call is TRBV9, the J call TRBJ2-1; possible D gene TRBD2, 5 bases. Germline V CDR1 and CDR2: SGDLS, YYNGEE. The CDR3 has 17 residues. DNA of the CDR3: TGTGCCAGCAGCGTTAATAGCGTCCTGAGCTCCTACACTGAGCAGTTCTTC. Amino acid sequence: CASSVNSVLSSYTEQFF.

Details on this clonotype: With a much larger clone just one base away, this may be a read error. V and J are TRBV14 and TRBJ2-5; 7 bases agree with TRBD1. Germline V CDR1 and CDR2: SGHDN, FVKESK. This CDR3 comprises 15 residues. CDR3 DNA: TGTGCCAGCAGCCAAGCTCTGGGACAGATGGAGACCCCGTACTTC. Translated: CASSQALGQMETPYF.

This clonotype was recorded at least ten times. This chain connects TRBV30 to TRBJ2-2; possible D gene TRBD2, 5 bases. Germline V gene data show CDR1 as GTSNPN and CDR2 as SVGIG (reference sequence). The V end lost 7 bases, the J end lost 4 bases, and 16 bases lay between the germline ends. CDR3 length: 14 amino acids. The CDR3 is CAFRGDTPTGELFF. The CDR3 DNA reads TGTGCCTTTCGGGGAGACACCCCCACCGGGGAGCTGTTTTTT.

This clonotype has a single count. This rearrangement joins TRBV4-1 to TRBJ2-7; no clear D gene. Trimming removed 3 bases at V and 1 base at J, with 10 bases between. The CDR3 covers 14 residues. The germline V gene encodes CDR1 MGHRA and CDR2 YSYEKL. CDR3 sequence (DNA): TGCGCCAGCAGCCATCTAGGACGGTCCTACGAGCAGTACTTC. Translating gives CASSHLGRSYEQYF.